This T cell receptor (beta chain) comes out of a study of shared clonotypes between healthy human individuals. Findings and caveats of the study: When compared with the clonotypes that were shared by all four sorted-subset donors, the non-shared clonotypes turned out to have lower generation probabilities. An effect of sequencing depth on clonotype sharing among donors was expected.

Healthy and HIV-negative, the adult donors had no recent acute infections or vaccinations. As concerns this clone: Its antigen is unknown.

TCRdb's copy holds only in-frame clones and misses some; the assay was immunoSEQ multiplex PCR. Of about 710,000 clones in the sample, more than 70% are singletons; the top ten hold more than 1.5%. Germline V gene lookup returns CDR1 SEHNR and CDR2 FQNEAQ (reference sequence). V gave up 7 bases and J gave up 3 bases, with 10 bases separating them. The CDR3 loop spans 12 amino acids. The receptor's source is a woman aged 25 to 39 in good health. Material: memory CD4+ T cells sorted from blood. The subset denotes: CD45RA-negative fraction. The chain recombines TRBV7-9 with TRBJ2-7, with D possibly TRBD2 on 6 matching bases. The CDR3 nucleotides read TGTGCCAGCACTGCTAGCGACTACGAGCAGTACTTC. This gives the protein CASTASDYEQYF.